This T cell receptor beta chain came from a study of beta chain features in type 1 diabetes. Study-level information: Examination of sorted cells across all samples involved over 85,000,000 cells.

A single heparinised blood sample, averaging approximately 0.12 L, was obtained per donor. J lost 2 bases, V lost 8 bases, and 9 bases had no gene match. Germline loops: CDR1 MNHNS, CDR2 SASEGT. The CDR3 extends over 14 amino acids. The sequenced template was cDNA made from the entire isolated RNA. The table came from immunoSEQ multiplex PCR; TCRdb's copy has only in-frame clones and leaves some out. The sample records 150,000 to 170,000 clones, 10% being singletons. Whole-study findings and limits: Type 1 diabetes patients had moderately but significantly shorter TCRB CDR3s in all four CD4+ subsets.

A few counts support this clone. The antigen is not known. The receptor was derived from a man in his thirties or forties with type 1 diabetes. Material for sequencing was central memory CD4+ T cells from blood. The gene calls are TRBV6-1 and TRBJ2-7, with 7 positions matching TRBD1. CDR3 sequence: CASQRERGPYEQYF. CDR3 sequence (DNA): TGTGCCAGCCAGAGGGAAAGGGGGCCCTACGAGCAGTACTTC.